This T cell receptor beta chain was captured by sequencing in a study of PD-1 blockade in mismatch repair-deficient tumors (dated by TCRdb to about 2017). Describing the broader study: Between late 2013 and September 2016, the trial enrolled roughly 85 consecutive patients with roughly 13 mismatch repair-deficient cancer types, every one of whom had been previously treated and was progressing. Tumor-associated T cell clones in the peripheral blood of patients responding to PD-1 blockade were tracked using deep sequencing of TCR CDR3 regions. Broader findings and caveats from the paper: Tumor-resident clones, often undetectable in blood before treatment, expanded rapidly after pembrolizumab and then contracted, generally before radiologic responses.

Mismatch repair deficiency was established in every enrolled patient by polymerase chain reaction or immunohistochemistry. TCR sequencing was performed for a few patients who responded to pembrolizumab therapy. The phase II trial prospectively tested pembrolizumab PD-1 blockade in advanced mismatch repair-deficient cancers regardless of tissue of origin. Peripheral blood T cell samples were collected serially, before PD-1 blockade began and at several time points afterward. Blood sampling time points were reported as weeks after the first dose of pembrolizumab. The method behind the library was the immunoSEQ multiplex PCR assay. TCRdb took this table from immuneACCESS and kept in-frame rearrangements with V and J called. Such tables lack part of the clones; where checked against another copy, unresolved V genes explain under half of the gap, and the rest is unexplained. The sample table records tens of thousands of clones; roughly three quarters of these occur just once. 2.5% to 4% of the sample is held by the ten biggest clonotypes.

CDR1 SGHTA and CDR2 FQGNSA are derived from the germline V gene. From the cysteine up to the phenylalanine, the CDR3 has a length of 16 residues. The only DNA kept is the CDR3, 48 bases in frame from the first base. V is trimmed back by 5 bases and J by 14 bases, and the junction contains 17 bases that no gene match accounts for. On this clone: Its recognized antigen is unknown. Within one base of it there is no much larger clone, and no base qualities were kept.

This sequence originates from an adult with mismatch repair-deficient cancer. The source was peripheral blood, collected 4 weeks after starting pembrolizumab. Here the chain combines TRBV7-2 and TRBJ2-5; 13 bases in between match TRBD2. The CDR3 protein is CASSPTPRTSGSGAYF. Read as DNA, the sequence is TGTGCCAGCAGCCCCACGCCGAGGACTAGCGGGAGCGGGGCCTACTTC. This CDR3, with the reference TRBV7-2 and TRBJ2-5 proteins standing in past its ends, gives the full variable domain GAGVSQSPSNKVTEKGKDVELRCDPISGHTALYWYRQSLGQGLEFLIYFQGNSAPDKSGLPSDRFSAERTGGSVSTLTIQRTQQEDSAVYLCASSPTPRTSGSGAYFGPGTRLLVL.